This TCR beta chain came from a study of T cells in Graves' hyperthyroidism and ophthalmopathy. Researchers amplified the TCR beta CDR3 regions from RNA transcripts. Using the HTBI primer set, a first-round RT-PCR was run on the TCR CDR3. TCRdb recomputed calls from the multiplex PCR reads with MiXCR, one row per CDR3 protein. The sample holds around 600,000 distinct CDR3 sequences, 14% seen once. This TCR was recovered from a woman under 30 with Graves' ophthalmopathy. Sample: blood.

The CDR3 is CSASSLDFLDPPDSGSLYNEQFF. The CDR3 DNA is TGCAGTGCTAGCTCCTTAGATTTCCTAGATCCTCCTGACAGCGGGAGCCTCTACAATGAGCAGTTCTTC. V gene TRBV20-1 combines with J gene TRBJ2-1; 8 positions match TRBD2. Trimming removed 3 bases from V and 3 bases from J; junction bases left unmatched: 31. The CDR3 runs to 23 residues. Germline loops: CDR1 DFQATT, CDR2 SNEGSKA (reference sequence).